The source of this T cell receptor beta chain is a study of graft-versus-host responses after intestinal transplantation. In the study overall: Those transplanted obtained multivisceral, liver-intestinal, or isolated intestinal grafts. All recipients got anti-thymocyte globulin induction, then tacrolimus and steroids for 2 to 4 years. Study-level results: Circulating GvH clones peaking coincided with falling HvG clones soon after transplant. GvH clones appeared in recipient marrow, some first in ileum or blood.

Graft specimens yielded both intraepithelial and lamina propria lymphocytes. On this clone itself: The antigen is unknown.

The CDR3 is 15 residues long. Unmatched junction bases numbered 6, after V lost 5 bases and J lost 1 base. Per germline, CDR1 SGHAT and CDR2 FQNNGV. Produced via immunoSEQ multiplex PCR; TCRdb's table is partial and in-frame only. The data contain about 220 clones, less than 85% of them singletons. This chain uses TRBV11-2 with TRBJ1-2; 8 nucleotides line up with TRBD1. Sequencing was performed on ileum tissue, taken 16 days after intestinal transplant. This TCR was recovered from a human patient who received an intestinal transplant, so some T cells may come from the graft donor. CDR3 sequence (DNA): TGTGCCAGCAGCCCCCAGGGGGCGGATAACTATGGCTACACCTTC. Amino acids: CASSPQGADNYGYTF.